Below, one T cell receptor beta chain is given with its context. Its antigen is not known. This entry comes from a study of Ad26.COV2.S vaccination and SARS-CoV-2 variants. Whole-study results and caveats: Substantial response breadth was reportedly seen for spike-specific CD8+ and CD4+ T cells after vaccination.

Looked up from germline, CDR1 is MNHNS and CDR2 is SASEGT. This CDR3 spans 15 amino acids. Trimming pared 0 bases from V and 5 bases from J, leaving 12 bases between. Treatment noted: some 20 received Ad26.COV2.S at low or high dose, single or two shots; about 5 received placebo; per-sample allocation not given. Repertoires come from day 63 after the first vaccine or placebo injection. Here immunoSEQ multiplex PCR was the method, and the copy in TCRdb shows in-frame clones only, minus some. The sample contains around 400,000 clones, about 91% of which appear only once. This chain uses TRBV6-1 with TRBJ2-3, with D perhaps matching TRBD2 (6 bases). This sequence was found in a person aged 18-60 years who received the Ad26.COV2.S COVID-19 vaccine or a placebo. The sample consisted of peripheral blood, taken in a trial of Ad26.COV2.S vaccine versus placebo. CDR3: CASSEATSSVDTQYF. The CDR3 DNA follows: TGTGCCAGCAGTGAAGCCACTAGCTCTGTAGATACGCAGTATTTT.